What follows are 18 T cell receptor beta chains derived from one specimen sequenced in a study of regulatory T cells in long-lasting Graves disease. Stated time point: persistent/refractory GD, antithyroid drugs over 5 years with positive TRAb. RNA from PBMCs was the source of the TCR library. CDR3-region Arm-PCR and iRepertoire HTBI primers produced the TCR beta libraries. TCRdb independently ran MiXCR on the multiplex PCR reads; one entry per CDR3 protein. The data hold around 400,000 distinct CDR3 sequences, with 23% observed a single time. The specimen was peripheral blood mononuclear cells (PBMCs), collected when the disease was refractory, from a patient treated with antithyroid drugs. All receptors derive from a female donor with Graves disease.

This clonotype is labeled medium-sized. The rearrangement joins TRBV2 to TRBJ1-2; D perhaps matches TRBD1 (5 bases). V was shortened by 11 bases and J by 2 bases, with 15 bases between the two germline ends. The germline V gene encodes CDR1 SNHLY and CDR2 FYNNEI. This CDR3 has 13 amino acids. Written as DNA, the CDR3 is TGTGCCGGAAAAGCGGGACGGAACTATGGCTACACCTTC. This translates into CAGKAGRNYGYTF.

This clonotype was seen at least ten times. The rearrangement joins TRBV5-1 to TRBJ2-7, with 11 bases fitting TRBD1. V shed 3 bases and J 0 bases; nucleotides not matched to a gene: 5. There are 16 residues in the CDR3. Germline CDR1 and CDR2: SGHRS and YFSETQ. The CDR3 region is CASSWGDRGTSYEQYF. The CDR3 nucleotides read TGCGCCAGCAGCTGGGGGGACAGGGGGACCTCCTACGAGCAGTACTTC.

This clonotype was recorded at least ten times. The chain uses TRBV2 and TRBJ1-4; unclear D gene. From germline, CDR1 is SNHLY and CDR2 FYNNEI. The CDR3 contains 13 residues. Trimming shortened V by 2 bases and J by 8 bases, and 9 bases separated the two germline ends. CDR3 region: CASSERRFEKLFF. The CDR3, as DNA: TGTGCCAGCAGTGAACGCAGGTTCGAAAAACTGTTTTTT.

The table lists this clonotype with a few counts. The gene calls are TRBV4-3 and TRBJ1-1, with D uncertain. The length of the CDR3 is 14 residues. Trimming pared 0 bases from V and 4 bases from J, leaving 9 bases between. Germline CDR1 is LGHNA and CDR2 is YSLEER. Here the CDR3 reads CASSQEGGLTEAFF. The CDR3 region has the DNA TGCGCCAGCAGCCAAGAGGGAGGGCTCACTGAAGCTTTCTTT.

This CDR3 is CATSEGGASYGYTF. CDR3 in DNA: TGTGCCACCAGCGAGGGAGGGGCCTCCTATGGCTACACCTTC. The rearrangement joins TRBV24-1 to TRBJ1-2, with D possibly TRBD1 on 5 matching bases. CDR3 length: 14 residues. Trimming shortened V by 7 bases and J by 4 bases, and 15 bases separated the two germline ends. Germline-derived CDR1 and CDR2 are KGHDR and SFDVKD.

The CDR3 sequence: CASSPFPSGSPGNTIYF. Written as DNA, the CDR3 is TGTGCCAGCAGTCCCTTCCCATCAGGGTCCCCTGGAAACACCATATATTTT. The chain has TRBV2 and TRBJ1-3; tentatively, D is TRBD1 (5 bases). The CDR3 runs 17 residues. Germline V CDR1 and CDR2: SNHLY, FYNNEI. Trimming removed 5 bases from V and 2 bases from J, with 19 bases in between.

Worth noting for this clonotype: Relative to the germline gene, one junction end is altered; a read error may explain this. The CDR3 DNA reads as TGTGCCAGCAGCCTGTACGAGACAGGGTATCGAAACACCATGTATTTT. Its protein product is CASSLYETGYRNTMYF. The chain carries TRBV5-6 and TRBJ1-3; 7 bases align to TRBD1. Germline V gives CDR1 SGHDT, CDR2 YYEEEE. The CDR3 contains 16 residues.

This clonotype was picked up many times. The chain uses TRBV6-5 and TRBJ2-2; 8 bases line up with TRBD2. CDR3 length equals 15 residues. V lost 2 bases, J lost 5 bases, and 4 bases stayed unmatched. In germline, CDR1 is MNHEY, CDR2 SVGAGI. The CDR3 DNA is TGTGCCAGCAGTTACGCGGCTAGCGGGACCGGGGAGCTGTTTTTT. Translated: CASSYAASGTGELFF.

CDR3 DNA sequence: TGCAGCGTTCCCACAACCCTTACGTGGGGAGGGGCAAATGAGCAGTTCTTC. It specifies CSVPTTLTWGGANEQFF. The V and J genes are TRBV29-1 and TRBJ2-1; 7 bases are a match to TRBD2. Per the germline V gene, CDR1 is SQVTM and CDR2 is ANQGSEA. The CDR3 sequence is 17 residues long. V dropped 5 bases and J dropped 7; count of bases not matched to a gene: 20.

In DNA form, the CDR3 reads TGCAGTGCTAGAAGCCTAGCGGCTCCCTACGAGCAGTACTTC. Translating gives CSARSLAAPYEQYF. The chain links TRBV20-1 to TRBJ2-7; 7 nucleotides agree with TRBD2. Germline V gene sequence: CDR1 DFQATT, CDR2 SNEGSKA (reference sequence). The trim removed 2 bases at V and 2 bases at J, leaving 6 bases unmatched. The CDR3 covers 14 residues.

V gene TRBV27 combines with J gene TRBJ2-7, with 7 bases identical to TRBD2. The CDR3 extends over 14 amino acids. V lost 3 bases, J lost 3 bases, and 5 bases stayed unmatched. Germline-derived CDR1 and CDR2 are MNHEY and SMNVEV (reference sequence). DNA for the CDR3: TGTGCCAGCAGTTTGTGGGGGGGGTTCTACGAGCAGTACTTC. As protein: CASSLWGGFYEQYF.

This clonotype was detected only a few times. V and J are TRBV28 and TRBJ2-2; either TRBD1 or TRBD2 may supply D (5 bases each). The CDR3 is made up of 15 amino acids. V was pared by 6 bases and J by 4 bases, with 15 bases between. The germline V gene encodes CDR1 MDHEN and CDR2 SYDVKM. This CDR3 reads CASSLAGASTGELFF. CDR3 in DNA: TGTGCCAGCAGCTTGGCCGGGGCGTCCACCGGGGAGCTGTTTTTT.

The CDR3: CASSQVEQVTTYEQYF. CDR3 coding DNA: TGCGCCAGCAGCCAAGTTGAACAGGTGACTACCTACGAGCAGTACTTC. V gene TRBV4-1 combines with J gene TRBJ2-7; tentatively, D is TRBD1 or TRBD2 (5 bases each). The CDR3 extends over 16 amino acids. Per the germline V gene, CDR1 is MGHRA and CDR2 is YSYEKL. V was shortened by 1 base and J by 2 bases, with 15 bases between the two germline ends.

V is TRBV6-1 and J is TRBJ2-7; D is possibly TRBD1 (5 bases). CDR1 and CDR2 from the germline V gene are MNHNS and SASEGT. The V gene lost 6 bases and the J gene lost 2 bases, with 23 bases spanning the gap. The CDR3 has 17 residues. The DNA for the CDR3 is TGTGCCAGCAGAGCAACACCCTGGTTCAGGGTCACCTACGAGCAGTACTTC. Amino acids: CASRATPWFRVTYEQYF.

Note on this clonotype: This is likely an artifact of a read error, given a far larger clone one base away. V is TRBV7-8 and J is TRBJ2-4, with TRBD2 as a possible D gene (5 bases). Germline loops: CDR1 SGHVS, CDR2 FQNEAQ. The V and J ends lost 3 bases and 15 bases respectively, with 15 bases between them. This CDR3 region has 12 residues. For the CDR3, the DNA is TGTGCCAGCAGCTTGCATGGGGAGACCCGGTACTTC. Its translation: CASSLHGETRYF. Full variable domain (outside the CDR3, taken from reference TRBV7-8 and TRBJ2-4): GAGVSQSPRYKVAKRGQDVALRCDPISGHVSLFWYQQALGQGPEFLTYFQNEAQLDKSGLPSDRFFAERPEGSVSTLKIQRTQQEDSAVYLCASSLHGETRYFGAGTRLSVL.

At least ten counts were recorded for this clonotype. The chain carries TRBV28 and TRBJ2-2; possible D gene TRBD1, 5 bases. This CDR3 contains 16 residues. V gave up 4 bases and J gave up 7 bases, with 19 bases separating them. Germline loops: CDR1 MDHEN, CDR2 SYDVKM. The CDR3 DNA follows: TGTGCCAGCAGTTCGCTACTCAGGGAATTCGGCGGGGAGCTGTTTTTT. Encoded protein: CASSSLLREFGGELFF.

This clonotype was picked up a small number of times. V and J are TRBV7-3 and TRBJ1-2; TRBD1 agrees at 8 bases. Germline loops: CDR1 SGHTA, CDR2 FQGTGA. This CDR3 has 15 amino acids. The V segment lost 4 bases and the J segment 5 bases; nucleotides outside the gene matches: 9. The CDR3 protein is CASSSRPGQEYGYTF. The DNA for the CDR3 is TGTGCCAGCAGCTCAAGACCGGGACAGGAGTATGGCTACACCTTC.

As concerns this clonotype: The junction departs from germline at one end; a sequencing error may be responsible. The V and J genes are TRBV7-2 and TRBJ2-2; D is unresolved. The germline gives CDR1 SGHTA, CDR2 FQGNSA. The CDR3 consists of 14 residues. As DNA, the CDR3 is TGCGCCAGCAATCGACCGTCGAACACCGGGGAGCTGTTTTTT. Translated, it gives CASNRPSNTGELFF.